This TCR beta chain was retrieved from a study of T-cell reconstitution after alpha-beta-depleted transplantation in children. Broader study findings: Where some patients showed high TCRbeta diversity at day 60, it came from recipient T cells and thymic progenitors that had survived. Expanded graft clones, several hundred of them, were reportedly the source of alpha-beta T cells about two months after transplant. When one year had passed after transplant, most T-cell counts and diversity came from newly produced T cells.

Remarks on this clonotype: Antigen: not known.

The germline CDR1 and CDR2 sequences are SGHDT and YYEEEE. Trimming stripped 4 bases from V and 5 bases from J, with 12 bases between. The CDR3 spans 13 residues. Preparation of the TCRbeta library was carried out with unique molecular identifiers. TCRdb redid the calling of the PCR reads with MiXCR, one entry per CDR3 protein. The data contain approximately 630,000 distinct CDR3 sequences, roughly 13% of them seen just once; the ten biggest clones take up 0.65% to 0.9%. This sequence joins TRBV5-6 and TRBJ1-1; D is uncertain. The sequences come from PBMCs, collected before TCRalphabeta/CD19-depleted stem cell transplant. The clonotype was recovered from a girl aged 2-9 years with congenital amegakaryocytic thrombocytopenia, due to receive a stem cell transplant. CDR3 in DNA: TGTGCCAGCAGCCCGAAACTCCTGACTGAAGCTTTCTTT. Translating it yields CASSPKLLTEAFF.